This T cell receptor (beta chain) was sequenced during a study of cytomegalovirus exposure and HLA in healthy donors (dated by TCRdb to about 2017). Regarding the research as a whole: In an earlier analysis of some 610 of the donors, 250 to 350 Gb of sequence data and 100 million or so unique TCR beta sequences from roughly 200 million T cells were reported. An early release that covered roughly 600 HLA-typed donors contained about 300 gigabases of sequencing data and around 80 million unique TCR sequences. Of the 350 to 450 genotyped donors, roughly 80% fell in the genetic ancestry cluster associated with self-reported Caucasian donors. The study aimed to test whether cataloging public T cell receptors could reveal signatures of past pathogen exposure. The study profiled the T cell repertoires of fewer than 850 subjects by immunosequencing and related them to cytomegalovirus serostatus. Along with the roughly 700-subject first cohort, a separate validation cohort of over a hundred different subjects was used. To predict cytomegalovirus infection status, the study brought together high-throughput TCR immunosequencing, statistical association of individual TCRs with disease status, and machine learning. In a later analysis, previously published TCR beta repertoires from about 640 donors were re-analyzed and high-resolution HLA genotyping was added so that TCR occurrence patterns could be studied. In the later analysis, no new phenotypic data were used to find candidate immune exposures; instead, reliance was placed on TCR beta sequences and their occurrence across donors. In an earlier analysis of 587 of the donors, high-throughput TCR beta sequencing was used to judge whether each TCR beta V gene segment behaved as functional or pseudogenic. Donor age, sex, ethnicity and CMV serostatus were compiled together with the repertoire data. A later genetic analysis used genome-wide SNP genotypes for 398 of the 666 donors, treating that subset as a discovery cohort. All discovery cohort repertoires had been generated using a single sequencing platform. Class I and class II HLA loci were covered by the typing at four-digit resolution. The number of donors typed differed by locus, with roughly 620-630 for A, B, C, DRB1 and DQB1, roughly 550 for DQA1, nearly 610 for DPA1, and 400 to 490 for DPB1. Several DR-DQ haplotypes were treated as single units for association and clustering because of strong linkage in the cohort. Among a few hundred genotyped donors of the cohort, an average of approximately 250,000 unique TCR beta nucleotide sequences were sequenced per donor, roughly 20% of them non-productive. Study-wide conclusions, independent of this receptor: A later analysis reported that several top co-occurrence clusters appeared linked to parvovirus B19, influenza, CMV and Epstein-Barr virus. In a later genetic analysis, fewer N-insertions in productive TCRs were reported among donors in an Asian-associated ancestry cluster than the approximately 630-donor mean. Over 15 rarely observed V segments, including chromosome 9 orphons, were excluded from the earlier analysis of about 600 of the donors because counts were too low. In a later genetic analysis, a missense DCLRE1C variant was associated with V-gene and J-gene trimming of TCR beta chains, and the association was replicated in an independent cohort. Assigning TCR associations to individual alleles was difficult when HLA alleles, especially DR and DQ, strongly co-occurred. Compared with equally common non-associated chains, HLA-associated TCR beta chains in a later analysis were more clonally expanded and had lower generation probabilities. In vitro tests confirmed that three of the cytomegalovirus-associated TCR beta chains recognize cytomegalovirus antigens. Some IMGT-functional V segments, including TRBV6-2 and TRBV6-3, could not be distinguished by the 87-base-pair reads and were therefore excluded. A further reported finding was that TCR beta sequences accurately predicted the HLA-A and HLA-B alleles for most subjects in the first cohort. This cohort had only TCR beta chains sequenced, and the lack of alpha or paired-chain data limited which features could be detected. Most CMV-associated TCR beta chains appeared to be HLA-restricted in a later analysis, and the HLA associations seemed to be driven largely by CMV exposure. Roughly uniform sequencing depth across donors was assumed in presence/absence analyses, although this assumption may not hold. While some public TCRs were present in many individuals, most TCR sequences turned up only very rarely across donors. In both the original and validation cohorts, the classifier was reported to diagnose cytomegalovirus status with high specificity and sensitivity. HLA typing was unavailable for some donors at each locus, so association tests used only the typed subset. The authors suggested that the approach could potentially be generalized to other disease states and immunological phenotypes. In the study, roughly 160 TCR beta chains were listed as associated with cytomegalovirus. A later analysis found that TCR association rates varied across HLA loci, with DRB1 alleles showing the most associated TCRs and HLA-C alleles the fewest. Correlated functional status among segregating V segments might be attributable to linkage disequilibrium, but an unknown experimental factor could not be ruled out. At a false discovery rate of 0.05, a later analysis linked 15,000 to 20,000 TCR beta sequences to specific HLA alleles. Broadly in line with IMGT annotations, most TCR beta V segments showed up in productive rearrangements about 87% or about 30% of the time in an earlier analysis of around 550 of the donors. A group of highly shared sequence variants was considered likely to be a technical artifact of the sequencing pipeline. For the cohort, immune exposure information was limited to CMV serostatus.

This clone has more than one count but fewer than ten. The specificity of this receptor is unknown. No base-level quality is on record; no much larger clone is a single base apart. The sample holds other DNA sequences that translate to the same CDR3. The library was produced with the immunoSEQ multiplex PCR assay. The multiplex PCR relied on a mix of 60 forward primers for TCR Vbeta segments and 13 reverse primers for TCR Jbeta segments. The CDR3 region of rearranged TCR beta genes was amplified from genomic DNA by a multiplex PCR assay. Amplified TCR beta libraries were sequenced as 87-base-pair reads on the Illumina HiSeq System. The original pipeline was this. In a later analysis, 70 million to 95 million unique TCR beta chains were counted across the roughly 670 repertoires, and about 10 million of these chains were shared by at least two donors. A nearest-neighbor algorithm error-corrected the raw reads and collapsed the reads into unique sequences, merging closely related sequences to remove PCR and sequencing errors. To assign V, D and J gene segments, CDR3 sequences were aligned to IMGT reference sequences. Each retained sequence needed at least a six-nucleotide match to both a V gene segment and a J gene segment. A rearrangement was called productive if the CDR3 had no stop codons and remained in frame with V and J, and every other rearrangement was called non-productive. Following IMGT convention, CDR3 was defined as the stretch from the second conserved V-encoded cysteine to the conserved J-encoded phenylalanine. The earlier analysis of more than 450 of the donors excluded sequences that lacked an unambiguous match to a single V gene segment. An earlier analysis of over 450 of the donors classified V segments as functional when productive rearrangements were above 56.7% and as segregating when the standard deviation between donors was above 5%. To diagnose cytomegalovirus status from the catalog of TCR beta chain sequences, a statistical classification framework was built. In a later analysis, V and J genes were assigned by comparing TCR nucleotide sequences against IMGT/GENE-DB human TR gene sequences. Using the TCRdist pipeline, a later analysis assigned CDR3 sequences along with most-parsimonious VDJ recombination scenarios. In a later analysis, each TCR beta chain was defined by its CDR3 amino acid sequence together with its V-gene family, and reads without a unique V-gene family were excluded. In a later analysis, fewer than 600 highly shared, low-generation-probability nucleotide sequences were removed to address suspected cross-contamination and a sequencing artifact. In a later analysis, a clonal expansion index for each public chain was calculated from normalized within-repertoire ranks of inferred template counts. A later analysis computed generation probabilities with a VDJ recombination model fitted to out-of-frame rearrangements, and checked the results against IGoR. In a later analysis, TCR-TCR, TCR-HLA and TCR-CMV co-occurrence was scored with hypergeometric tests, and a repertoire-size bias correction was applied to TCR pairs. To estimate false discovery rates, a later analysis permuted the HLA or CMV assignments 20 times. In a later analysis, co-occurring TCRs were grouped with DBSCAN, and TCRdist sequence similarity was added when clustering was performed within HLA-allele-positive subsets. Repertoires with fewer than 30,000 or more than 120,000 public chains, plus five repertoires with anomalous nucleotide sharing, were excluded from co-occurrence clustering. This is the immuneACCESS table as TCRdb keeps it, with only in-frame sequences that have V and J called. A part of the clones is gone; compared with another copy, unresolved V genes explain less than half, and the rest is unexplained. V and J calls and clone size follow that table, whereas D and trimming were derived from the DNA. Present in this sample are around 150,000 clones, roughly 8.8% of which were seen just once. The ten largest clonotypes hold roughly 6.4% of the sample.

CDR1 and CDR2 were assigned from the germline V gene (reference sequence) as MNHEY and SMNVEV. Inclusive of the bounding cysteine and phenylalanine, the CDR3 is 14 residues long. CDR3 DNA is the only sequence kept; it has 42 bases, read in frame from the first base. V and J lose 2 bases and 2 bases, and a span of 10 bases separates them. The cohort consisted of approximately 670 healthy bone marrow donors. Cohort members were all nominally healthy when sampled, although unrecorded immune exposures were likely present. The donor tested CMV seropositive and was one of the 289 seropositive cohort members. Every donor gave a peripheral blood sample, and the peripheral blood mononuclear cells from that sample were used for TCR beta sequencing. The Qiagen DNeasy Blood Extraction Kit was used to extract genomic DNA from the blood cell samples.

The chain is encoded by TRBV27 joined to TRBJ2-7; TRBD2 is a weak D gene call, 6 bases matching. Sequenced input: PBMCs. This sequence originates from a woman aged 40 to 55 in good health and CMV-seropositive. The bases are TGTGCCAGCAGTTTAGGAGGGGCGACCTACGAGCAGTACTTC. This codes for CASSLGGATYEQYF.